This T cell receptor beta chain was recovered during a study of T cells in Graves' hyperthyroidism and ophthalmopathy (dated by TCRdb to the late 2010s). With regard to the full study: Peripheral blood was collected at initial diagnosis, before any treatment. To identify distinguishing TCR V-J signatures, a discovery cohort of 90 to 100 patients was used, comprising some 45 with Graves' ophthalmopathy and some 57 with stable Graves' hyperthyroidism. Whether ophthalmopathy could be predicted prospectively was tested in an independent validation cohort made up of fewer than 20 hyperthyroidism patients plus 17 patients who later progressed to ophthalmopathy. The 100 discovery patients were divided at random into training and test sets in a 7:3 ratio. The study also compared thyroid tissue and blood T-cell repertoires from five or six Graves' hyperthyroidism patients. Following sampling, methimazole starting at 30 mg daily was given to hyperthyroidism patients, and high-dose intravenous methylprednisolone was given to ophthalmopathy patients. The paper reports TCR Vbeta CDR3 sequencing of some 140 peripheral blood samples: approximately 43 ophthalmopathy, fewer than 80 hyperthyroidism and around 17 progressor patients.

Overall study results and their limits: Ophthalmopathy was separated from stable hyperthyroidism by a 13 V-J signature model, with over 85% sensitivity and 81% to 82% specificity obtained in cross-validation and 80%/75% obtained in testing. In validation, the model predicted progression to ophthalmopathy a median of 6.5 months before onset, with about 64% sensitivity and 72.22% specificity. Most expanded thyroid clonotypes (frequency above 0.001) were also found in blood, which suggests that blood repertoires may mirror thyroid immune responses. No statistical method was used to set the sample size in advance, and investigators knew the group allocation.

This clonotype was observed at least ten times. Its antigen is not yet known. No per-base quality is available; no much larger clone lies one base away. The TCR beta CDR3 regions were amplified from the RNA transcripts. The first round of RT-PCR for the TCR CDR3 was performed with the HTBI primer set and the Qiagen OneStep RT-PCR kit. Libraries were constructed in a second round of multiplex PCR, after which size selection and purification were performed. Sequencing of the libraries was done on an Illumina HiSeq2000 using paired-end 100 bp reads. Turning to the authors' computational methods: SOAPnuke was used to process the raw data, throwing out any read that contained adapters or uncalled bases, had a mean Phred below 15, or lacked an exact constant-primer or identifier match. High-quality paired reads were merged with COPE v1.2.5, and unique nucleotide sequences were defined as clonotypes. Clonotypes were aligned to IMGT TRBV, TRBD and TRBJ reference segments using MiTCR v1.1. The analysis included only V-J combinations with a frequency above 0.0001, which together covered about 99% of the repertoires. The TCS score was defined as the ratio of F50 (clonal expansion) to E x V (chaos), calculated using BLOSUM62-based TCRdist between CDR3 peptides within each V-J. Welch's t-statistics and random forest reduced 500 to 550 V-J features to 13, which were used in a naive Bayes classifier (R e1071). TCRdb reprocessing: public reads trimmed at Q25 with fastp, clones called with MiXCR, in-frame beta chains kept. For every CDR3 protein sequence, its rows merge into one entry that carries the most common genes and DNA. TCRdb, not the authors, supplied the V and J calls. For this sample there are fewer than 350,000 distinct CDR3 sequences; about an eighth appear just once. The ten top clones hold almost 8% of the sample.

Via the germline V gene, CDR1 is MDHEN and CDR2 SYDVKM. V loses 2 bases, J loses 4 bases, and the germline ends lie 8 bases apart. The CDR3 numbers 13 residues from cysteine through phenylalanine. CDR3 DNA only is kept here, 39 bases in frame from base 1. Hyperthyroidism patients were aged 18 to 65 years and newly diagnosed, with disease duration of less than 2 months. Any patient with an uncontrolled infection, another autoimmune disease, pregnancy or lactation was excluded. Clinical symptoms, serum thyroxine and TRAb, thyroid ultrasound, and orbital computed tomography formed the basis for the diagnoses. Blood from progressor patients was drawn when they were first diagnosed with hyperthyroidism, before any ophthalmopathy symptoms appeared. Ficoll-Paque density gradient centrifugation was used to isolate PBMCs from approximately 11 ml of fresh peripheral blood. Patients classed as progressors first received a Graves' hyperthyroidism diagnosis and then went on to develop ophthalmopathy during follow-up. Total RNA was extracted using Trizol reagent, and RNA quality was assessed on an Agilent 2100 Bioanalyzer.

The receptor comes from a woman aged 25-40 years with Graves' hyperthyroidism that later progressed to Graves' ophthalmopathy. The chain is made from TRBV28 and TRBJ1-2; no confident D gene assignment can be made. Material for sequencing was blood. The encoded CDR3 is CASSLNLGYGYTF. The base sequence is TGTGCCAGCAGTTTAAACCTGGGCTATGGCTACACCTTC.